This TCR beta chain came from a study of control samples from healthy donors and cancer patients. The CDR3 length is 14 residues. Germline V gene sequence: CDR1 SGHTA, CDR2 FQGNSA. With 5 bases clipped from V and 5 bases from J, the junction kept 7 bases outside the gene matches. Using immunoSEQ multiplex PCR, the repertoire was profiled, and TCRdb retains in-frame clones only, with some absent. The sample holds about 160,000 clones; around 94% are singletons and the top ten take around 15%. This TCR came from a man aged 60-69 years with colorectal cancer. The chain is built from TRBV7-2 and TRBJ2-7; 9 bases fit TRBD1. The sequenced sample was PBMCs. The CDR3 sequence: CASSIGQGIDEQYF. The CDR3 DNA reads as TGTGCCAGCAGCATAGGACAGGGGATCGACGAGCAGTACTTC.